This paragraph reports one TCR beta chain. What it recognizes is unknown. The data originate from a study of cytomegalovirus exposure and HLA in healthy donors. Study observations and caveats: It was reported in a later analysis that an Asian-associated ancestry cluster showed fewer N-insertions than the roughly 670-donor mean.

CDR1 is PRHDT, CDR2 FYEKMQ, per germline (reference sequence). The CDR3 has 15 amino acids. V lost 5 bases and J 4 bases, leaving 17 bases between the germline ends. PCR employed 60 Vbeta and 13 Jbeta primers. Repertoires were generated with immunoSEQ multiplex PCR, while TCRdb's copy carries only in-frame clones and drops some. The sample lists 95,000 to 150,000 clones; over 60% were seen once. V gene TRBV13 combines with J gene TRBJ1-2, with a weak D call TRBD1 (6 bases). Sequencing used PBMCs. The source of this sequence is a woman aged 35 to 49 in good health and CMV-seropositive. The CDR3 region is CASSTKGHFSYGYTF. CDR3 sequence (DNA): TGTGCCAGCAGCACAAAGGGACACTTTAGCTATGGCTACACCTTC.